The 32 T cell receptor beta chains given below trace back to one sample, sequenced in a study of cytomegalovirus exposure and HLA in healthy donors. The PCR used 60 Vbeta and 13 Jbeta primers. Profiled with immunoSEQ multiplex PCR; TCRdb holds only in-frame clones, not every one. The sample comprises under 200,000 clones, roughly 67% of which are singletons, and 5.4% rests with the top ten. What was sequenced was PBMCs. These receptors were collected from a woman aged 18-35 years in good health and CMV-seropositive.

CDR3 nucleotides: TGTGCCAGCAGCCCCCCGGGCAGGGGCACCGGGGAGCTGTTTTTT. Protein product: CASSPPGRGTGELFF. J is TRBJ2-2 and V is TRBV28, with D possibly matching TRBD1 (6 bases). The V and J ends lost 6 bases and 4 bases respectively, with 15 bases between them. The germline gives CDR1 MDHEN, CDR2 SYDVKM. This CDR3 contains 15 residues.

This clone was recorded only once. V gene TRBV2 combines with J gene TRBJ1-5; 7 bases align to TRBD1. Germline assignment: CDR1 SNHLY and CDR2 FYNNEI. The CDR3 covers 18 residues. V trimming: 1 base; J trimming: 3 bases; junction bases outside the gene matches: 12. DNA of the CDR3: TGTGCCAGCAGTGAAGTCAGGGGGAAAACAATTAACAATCAGCCCCAGCATTTT. Amino acid sequence: CASSEVRGKTINNQPQHF. The full variable domain, completed using reference TRBV2 and TRBJ1-5, is EPEVTQTPSHQVTQMGQEVILRCVPISNHLYFYWYRQILGQKVEFLVSFYNNEISEKSEIFDDQFSVERPDGSNFTLKIRSTKLEDSAMYFCASSEVRGKTINNQPQHFGDGTRLSIL.

This rearrangement joins TRBV19 to TRBJ2-1, with 7 bases fitting TRBD1. After removal of 6 bases from V and 2 bases from J, the junction contained 7 bases not matched to a gene. This CDR3 comprises 15 residues. In germline, CDR1 is LNHDA, CDR2 SQIVND (reference sequence). This chain's CDR3 is CASSYYRGPYNEQFF. In DNA, the CDR3 is TGTGCCAGTAGCTACTACAGGGGACCCTACAATGAGCAGTTCTTC.

V gene TRBV4-3 combines with J gene TRBJ2-5; D is uncertain. The V gene lost 0 bases and the J gene lost 4 bases, with 9 bases spanning the gap. The CDR3 sequence is 14 residues long. The germline gives CDR1 LGHNA, CDR2 YSLEER. The CDR3 is CASSQDARGETQYF. The CDR3 coding sequence is TGCGCCAGCAGCCAAGACGCTAGAGGAGAGACCCAGTACTTC.

The chain carries TRBV6-1 and TRBJ1-6; D uncertain. Germline loops: CDR1 MNHNS, CDR2 SASEGT. The CDR3 covers 14 residues. V lost 9 bases, J lost 0 bases, and 9 bases lay in between. The CDR3 nucleotides read TGTGCCAGTAATGCGGACTCCTATAATTCACCCCTCCACTTT. Protein: CASNADSYNSPLHF.

This chain joins TRBV27 and TRBJ1-1, with 8 positions matching TRBD1. V gave up 4 bases and J gave up 1 base; unmatched junction bases: 5. The germline V gene encodes CDR1 MNHEY and CDR2 SMNVEV (reference sequence). CDR3 length: 15 amino acids. The DNA of the CDR3 is TGTGCCAGCAGTTCCGACAGGGGACGGAACACTGAAGCTTTCTTT. This encodes CASSSDRGRNTEAFF.

This clone was recorded only once. The chain is built from TRBV19 and TRBJ2-5; possibly TRBD1 for D (5 bases). The length of the CDR3 is 14 residues. Germline CDR1 reads LNHDA; CDR2 reads SQIVND (reference sequence). With 6 bases removed from V and 2 bases from J, the gap between germline ends came to 13 bases. In DNA form, the CDR3 reads TGTGCCAGTAGATACGACAGTACTCAAGAGACCCAGTACTTC. Its translation is CASRYDSTQETQYF.

The chain combines TRBV29-1 with TRBJ1-2; the D is unclear. Trimming took off 2 bases at V and 0 bases at J, with 10 bases between the two ends. The CDR3 is 14 amino acids. Germline values: CDR1 SQVTM, CDR2 ANQGSEA. CDR3 coding DNA: TGCAGCGTTGAATCCCAGGTCGCTAACTATGGCTACACCTTC. Protein: CSVESQVANYGYTF.

The table lists this clone with a count of one. V usage is TRBV7-2 and J usage is TRBJ1-5; no clear D. Looked up from germline, CDR1 is SGHTA and CDR2 is FQGNSA. Trimming cost V 5 bases and J 6 bases, with 11 bases left between them. The CDR3 runs 13 residues. The CDR3 nucleotides read TGTGCCAGCAGCCTCGTCGCGCGTCAGCCCCAGCATTTT. It translates to CASSLVARQPQHF.

The V call is TRBV14, the J call TRBJ1-5, with D possibly matching TRBD1 (5 bases). The CDR3 sequence is 12 residues long. V was shortened by 4 bases and J by 7 bases, with 8 bases between the two germline ends. CDR1 and CDR2 (germline): SGHDN, FVKESK. CDR3 sequence reads: CASSLRGQPQHF. CDR3 sequence (DNA): TGTGCCAGCAGCCTCCGGGGGCAGCCCCAGCATTTT.

The chain employs TRBV9 and TRBJ2-1, with 7 bases fitting TRBD2. Germline lookup yields CDR1 SGDLS and CDR2 YYNGEE. The CDR3 runs to 13 residues. After removal of 0 bases from V and 7 bases from J, the junction contained 1 base not matched to a gene. CDR3 sequence reads: CASSVGGGNEQFF. In nucleotides, the CDR3 is TGTGCCAGCAGCGTAGGGGGGGGGAATGAGCAGTTCTTC.

This CDR3 reads CASSVTPPAGGPTDTQYF. As DNA, the CDR3 is TGTGCCAGCAGCGTTACTCCCCCAGCGGGGGGGCCGACAGATACGCAGTATTTT. This chain uses TRBV9 with TRBJ2-3, with 10 nucleotides matching TRBD2. Germline CDR1 reads SGDLS; CDR2 reads YYNGEE. The V and J ends lost 2 bases and 3 bases, in that order; junction bases with no gene match: 12. CDR3 length: 18 amino acids.

The V gene is TRBV6-6, the J gene TRBJ1-1, with 9 bases fitting TRBD1. V trimming: 4 bases; J trimming: 7 bases; junction bases outside the gene matches: 7. This CDR3 contains 14 residues. Germline V gives CDR1 MNHNY, CDR2 SVGAGI (reference sequence). CDR3 loop: CASSLQGAGGEAFF. CDR3 in DNA: TGTGCCAGCAGTTTACAGGGGGCCGGGGGTGAAGCTTTCTTT.

The rearrangement uses TRBV10-3 and TRBJ2-1; 8 bases are a match to TRBD1. The CDR3 totals 15 residues. The germline CDR1 and CDR2 sequences are ENHRY and SYGVKD. The J segment lost 6 bases and the V segment lost 2 bases, leaving 6 bases of the junction unmatched. The CDR3 sequence is CAISEAEDRANEQFF. DNA for the CDR3: TGTGCCATCAGTGAGGCGGAGGACAGGGCCAATGAGCAGTTCTTC.

The rearrangement joins TRBV30 to TRBJ1-2; 8 nucleotides match TRBD1. After removal of 3 bases from V and 9 bases from J, the junction contained 12 bases not matched to a gene. The CDR3 contains 14 residues. CDR1 and CDR2 from the germline V gene are GTSNPN and SVGIG (reference sequence). The CDR3 sequence: CAWRDLTGAGRYTF. In nucleotides, the CDR3 is TGTGCCTGGAGGGACCTGACAGGGGCAGGGCGCTACACCTTC. The full variable domain, with the rest looked up from reference TRBV30 and TRBJ1-2, is SQTIHQWPATLVQPVGSPLSLECTVEGTSNPNLYWYRQAAGRGLQLLFYSVGIGQISSEVPQNLSASRPQDRQFILSSKKLLLSDSGFYLCAWRDLTGAGRYTFGSGTRLTVV.

The genes are TRBV2 and TRBJ1-4; a possible D gene is TRBD1 (6 bases). The germline gives CDR1 SNHLY, CDR2 FYNNEI. The CDR3 sequence is 13 residues long. Trimming removed 4 bases from V and 13 bases from J, with 16 bases in between. CDR3 coding DNA: TGTGCCAGCAGTGTCGAGGGGGGGCAGGTACTGTTTTTT. Protein product: CASSVEGGQVLFF. Drawing the rest from reference TRBV2 and TRBJ1-4, the complete variable domain is EPEVTQTPSHQVTQMGQEVILRCVPISNHLYFYWYRQILGQKVEFLVSFYNNEISEKSEIFDDQFSVERPDGSNFTLKIRSTKLEDSAMYFCASSVEGGQVLFFGSGTQLSVL.

This clone was detected a few times. The CDR3 DNA reads TGTGCCAGCTGGGGGGGTCAGTCCTACAATGAGCAGTTCTTC. Its protein is CASWGGQSYNEQFF. This sequence joins TRBV2 and TRBJ2-1; 7 nucleotides match TRBD2. Looked up from germline, CDR1 is SNHLY and CDR2 is FYNNEI. The length of the CDR3 is 14 residues. V shed 8 bases, J shed 1 base, and the junction held 5 bases outside the gene matches.

V is TRBV9 and J is TRBJ2-1; 8 positions agree with TRBD2. V was pared by 0 bases and J by 7 bases, with 3 bases of the junction left unmatched. CDR3 length: 14 residues. Germline lookup yields CDR1 SGDLS and CDR2 YYNGEE. The CDR3 sequence: CASSVGASGNEQFF. The CDR3 DNA follows: TGTGCCAGCAGCGTAGGGGCTAGCGGGAATGAGCAGTTCTTC.

The V call is TRBV11-3, the J call TRBJ2-2, with D possibly being TRBD1 (6 bases). This CDR3 contains 14 residues. The V end lost 5 bases, the J end lost 2 bases, and 9 bases lay between the germline ends. Germline loops: CDR1 SGHNT, CDR2 YENEEA. CDR3 residues: CASSLGHNTGELFF. In DNA form, the CDR3 reads TGTGCCAGCAGCCTGGGACACAACACCGGGGAGCTGTTTTTT. Together with reference TRBV11-3 and TRBJ2-2, the CDR3 gives the full variable domain: EAGVVQSPRYKIIEKKQPVAFWCNPISGHNTLYWYLQNLGQGPELLIRYENEEAVDDSQLPKDRFSAERLKGVDSTLKIQPAELGDSAVYLCASSLGHNTGELFFGEGSRLTVL.

This clone was counted once. The rearrangement joins TRBV2 to TRBJ1-2; TRBD1 matches at 7 bases. The germline V gene encodes CDR1 SNHLY and CDR2 FYNNEI. V lost 5 bases to trimming and J lost 5 bases; unmatched junction nucleotides: 11. The CDR3 spans 15 residues. CDR3 in DNA: TGTGCCAGCAGTCCTAAGGGACAGCCACTTTATGGCTACACCTTC. This encodes CASSPKGQPLYGYTF.

V usage is TRBV5-4 and J usage is TRBJ1-6; D is uncertain. In germline, CDR1 is SGHNT, CDR2 YYREEE (reference sequence). CDR3 length: 15 amino acids. V shed 4 bases and J shed 6 bases, with 14 bases lying between them. Here the CDR3 reads CASSPAPRINSPLHF. The DNA of the CDR3 is TGTGCCAGCAGCCCCGCCCCCAGGATTAATTCACCCCTCCACTTT.

This chain links TRBV6-5 with TRBJ2-7, with 10 bases identical to TRBD1. This CDR3 contains 15 residues. J gave up 2 bases and V 6 bases, and 7 bases lay outside the gene matches. Germline V gives CDR1 MNHEY, CDR2 SVGAGI. Here the CDR3 DNA reads TGTGCCAGCAGACCGGGACAGGGGACCCCCTACGAGCAGTACTTC. As protein: CASRPGQGTPYEQYF.

The chain recombines TRBV29-1 with TRBJ1-5; 7 nucleotides line up with TRBD1. The CDR3 consists of 15 residues. Germline V CDR1 and CDR2: SQVTM, ANQGSEA. Trimming took 4 bases from V and 7 from J; bases not matched to a gene: 13. The CDR3 protein is CSVGGDKTGSQPQHF. The CDR3 nucleotides read TGCAGCGTTGGGGGGGACAAGACAGGGAGCCAGCCCCAGCATTTT.

This chain uses TRBV7-2 with TRBJ1-2, with a tentative D call TRBD1 (5 bases). With 5 bases removed from V and 4 bases from J, the gap between germline ends came to 8 bases. This CDR3 contains 12 residues. The germline V gene encodes CDR1 SGHTA and CDR2 FQGNSA. The CDR3 region has the DNA TGTGCCAGCAGCCCGACAGTCTATGGCTACACCTTC. Residues: CASSPTVYGYTF. The whole variable domain, filled in from reference TRBV7-2 and TRBJ1-2, reads GAGVSQSPSNKVTEKGKDVELRCDPISGHTALYWYRQSLGQGLEFLIYFQGNSAPDKSGLPSDRFSAERTGGSVSTLTIQRTQQEDSAVYLCASSPTVYGYTFGSGTRLTVV.

V gene TRBV7-9 combines with J gene TRBJ2-1, with 10 positions matching TRBD2. The V gene's germline CDR1 is SEHNR and CDR2 FQNEAQ (reference sequence). The CDR3 sequence is 17 residues long. Germline trimming cut 1 base from V and 7 bases from J; bases unmatched to any gene: 10. The CDR3 protein is CASSLGRAAGGGNEQFF. The CDR3 nucleotides read TGTGCCAGCAGCTTAGGAAGGGCAGCGGGGGGGGGTAATGAGCAGTTCTTC.

The chain employs TRBV7-9 and TRBJ2-1; 11 bases align to TRBD2. Trimming took 5 bases from V and 4 from J; bases not matched to a gene: 10. Looked up from germline, CDR1 is SEHNR and CDR2 is FQNEAQ (reference sequence). The CDR3 has 17 amino acids. CDR3 protein: CASSPLAGELLYNEQFF. The CDR3 DNA sequence: TGTGCCAGCAGCCCACTAGCGGGGGAGCTACTTTACAATGAGCAGTTCTTC.

J is TRBJ2-2 and V is TRBV28, with D uncertain. Germline V gene data show CDR1 as MDHEN and CDR2 as SYDVKM. This CDR3 region has 15 residues. Trimming removed 3 bases at V and 2 bases at J, with 10 bases between. The CDR3 sequence: CASSFPDTNTGELFF. In DNA form, the CDR3 reads TGTGCCAGCAGTTTCCCCGACACAAACACCGGGGAGCTGTTTTTT.

The CDR3 DNA sequence: TGTGCCAGTAGTATTCGATCAGGGGTTAGGGGGGGTAATGAGCAGTTCTTC. Its protein product is CASSIRSGVRGGNEQFF. The rearrangement uses TRBV19 and TRBJ2-1; weak D call: TRBD2 (7 bases). Germline loops: CDR1 LNHDA, CDR2 SQIVND (reference sequence). This CDR3 is built from 17 residues. V lost 3 bases to trimming and J lost 7 bases, with 22 bases between them.

This chain uses TRBV9 with TRBJ1-4, with 8 bases aligning to TRBD1. Per the germline V gene, CDR1 is SGDLS and CDR2 is YYNGEE. This CDR3 is 14 amino acids long. Unmatched junction bases numbered 6, after V lost 3 bases and J lost 8 bases. The CDR3 region has the DNA TGTGCCAGCAGCGCGACAGGGGAGGTGGAAAAACTGTTTTTT. It yields the protein CASSATGEVEKLFF.

CDR3 loop: CASSVPRGTDTQYF. The CDR3 region has the DNA TGTGCCAGCAGTGTACCTAGAGGCACAGATACGCAGTATTTT. The rearrangement uses TRBV2 and TRBJ2-3; D is unresolved. Per germline, CDR1 SNHLY and CDR2 FYNNEI. Trimming cost V 4 bases and J 1 base, with 9 bases left between them. The CDR3 consists of 14 residues.

The gene calls are TRBV7-3 and TRBJ1-6; D is undetermined. In germline, CDR1 is SGHTA, CDR2 FQGTGA. The CDR3 has 15 residues. Trimming cost V 2 bases and J 8 bases, with 13 bases left between them. CDR3 DNA: TGTGCCAGCAGCTTAGACGGAGGTGGAGATTCACCCCTCCACTTT. Translating it yields CASSLDGGGDSPLHF. Filled out from reference TRBV7-3 and TRBJ1-6, the complete variable domain reads GAGVSQTPSNKVTEKGKYVELRCDPISGHTALYWYRQSLGQGPEFLIYFQGTGAADDSGLPNDRFFAVRPEGSVSTLKIQRTERGDSAVYLCASSLDGGGDSPLHFGNGTRLTVT.

This sequence joins TRBV9 and TRBJ1-1; tentatively, D is TRBD1 (6 bases). V was cut by 2 bases and J by 7 bases, with 33 bases left in between. Germline V gene sequence: CDR1 SGDLS, CDR2 YYNGEE. CDR3 length: 20 amino acids. CDR3 protein: CASSVPPPDGGKGGDSEAFF. DNA for the CDR3: TGTGCCAGCAGCGTCCCACCTCCCGACGGGGGGAAGGGGGGGGATAGTGAAGCTTTCTTT. The full variable domain, rest sourced from reference TRBV9 and TRBJ1-1, is DSGVTQTPKHLITATGQRVTLRCSPRSGDLSVYWYQQSLDQGLQFLIQYYNGEERAKGNILERFSAQQFPDLHSELNLSSLELGDSALYFCASSVPPPDGGKGGDSEAFFGQGTRLTVV.